This is a list of T cell receptor beta chains from one sample in a study of cytomegalovirus exposure and HLA in healthy donors. Produced via immunoSEQ multiplex PCR; TCRdb's table is partial and in-frame only. The sample consists of about 200,000 clones, 82% of them appearing once. Sequences were obtained from PBMCs. Every receptor here comes from a boy aged 2 to 10 in good health and CMV-seronegative. Each CDR3 is given with its conserved first and last residue.

CDR3aa	j_gene	v_gene
CSGLTGVQFF	TRBJ2-1	TRBV29-1
CASSVGHRAEAFF	TRBJ1-1	TRBV9
CASRNTEAFF	TRBJ1-1	TRBV6-6
CASSLTQGATQGYGYTF	TRBJ1-2	TRBV5-1
CASSLYFSGNTIYF	TRBJ1-3	TRBV7-2
CASSDAGAGGYTF	TRBJ1-2	TRBV2
CASRAGGAIYGYTF	TRBJ1-2	TRBV19
CASSPSTGADSYEQYF	TRBJ2-7	TRBV6-6
CASSLNAGGGTDTQYF	TRBJ2-3	TRBV7-3
CASSLSGARETQYF	TRBJ2-5	TRBV7-2
CASSLYQASGGLGEQYF	TRBJ2-7	TRBV11-2
CASSFYGDSTDTQYF	TRBJ2-3	TRBV5-5
CASNSQGFEQYF	TRBJ2-7	TRBV28
CASSPQTRERGETQYF	TRBJ2-5	TRBV4-2
CASSLAPPRTGDYEQFF	TRBJ2-1	TRBV5-1
CASSWTGRIEAFF	TRBJ1-1	TRBV18
CAWSVLQGAFF	TRBJ1-1	TRBV30
CASRMVSTGNYEQYF	-	TRBV7-2
CASSRYLGVVSGYTF	TRBJ1-2	TRBV7-9
CASSRQGVNNEQFF	TRBJ2-1	TRBV2
CASSKVPRVERVSYEQYF	TRBJ2-7	TRBV21-1
CASSGTATYEKLFF	TRBJ1-4	TRBV19
CASSPGGQETQYF	TRBJ2-5	TRBV11-2
CASRRPGVSNEQFF	TRBJ2-1	TRBV4-1
CASTPWGGTEAFF	TRBJ1-1	TRBV27
CASTQGGGQYNEQFF	TRBJ2-1	TRBV5-4
CASSQGGATQYF	TRBJ2-5	TRBV5-4
CASSSTGGGQDTQYF	TRBJ2-3	TRBV6-5
CASSLWGDRSSPLHF	TRBJ1-6	TRBV7-3
CASSFSGSSYNEQFF	TRBJ2-1	TRBV7-3
CASSLPGGPTDTQYF	TRBJ2-3	TRBV5-6
CASRGTPNSYGYTF	TRBJ1-2	TRBV19
CASSDRQGGNQPQHF	TRBJ1-5	TRBV5-6
CASSEDRVRGFF	TRBJ2-1	TRBV6-1
CASSLGASGGSDTQYF	TRBJ2-3	TRBV7-2
CASSYDRLSGNTIYF	TRBJ1-3	TRBV6-5
CASSRKLAGGSTDTQYF	TRBJ2-3	TRBV7-9
CASSVAEDPRGDTQYF	TRBJ2-3	TRBV9
CASSQGTSAYTGELFF	TRBJ2-2	TRBV4-3